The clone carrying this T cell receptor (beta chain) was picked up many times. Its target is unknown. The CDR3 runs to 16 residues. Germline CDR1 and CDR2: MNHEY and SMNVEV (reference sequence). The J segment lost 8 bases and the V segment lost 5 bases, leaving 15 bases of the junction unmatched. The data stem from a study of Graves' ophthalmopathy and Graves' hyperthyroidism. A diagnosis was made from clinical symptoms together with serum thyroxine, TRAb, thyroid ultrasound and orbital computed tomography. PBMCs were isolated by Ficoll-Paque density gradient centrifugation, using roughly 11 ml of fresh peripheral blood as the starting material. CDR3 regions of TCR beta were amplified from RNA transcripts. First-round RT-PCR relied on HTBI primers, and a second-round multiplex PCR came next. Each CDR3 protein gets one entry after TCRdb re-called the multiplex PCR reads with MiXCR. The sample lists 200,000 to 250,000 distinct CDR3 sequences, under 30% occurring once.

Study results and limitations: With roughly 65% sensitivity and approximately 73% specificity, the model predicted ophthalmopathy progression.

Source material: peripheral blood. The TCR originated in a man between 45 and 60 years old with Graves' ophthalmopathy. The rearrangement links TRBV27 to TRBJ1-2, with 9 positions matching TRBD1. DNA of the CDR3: TGTGCCAGCAGTGCCACCGGGACAGGGACTCCAGAGGGCTACACCTTC. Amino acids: CASSATGTGTPEGYTF.